This T cell receptor beta chain was identified in a study of shared clonotypes between healthy human individuals. Notes on this clone: Its target is not known.

The authors loaded roughly 200 ng DNA, around 32,000 T cell genomes, into sorted-subset replicate PCRs. The data were produced by immunoSEQ multiplex PCR, yet TCRdb's version contains in-frame clones alone and is incomplete. The table lists roughly 1,500,000 clones, approximately 98.5% of them singletons. The study, taken as a whole, reports: Non-shared clonotypes displayed generation probabilities falling below those of clonotypes present in all four donors. Collection of samples was limited to blood; tissue repertoires likely differ.

Splitting the CD4+ cells yielded a CD45RA+ naive subset and a CD45RA-negative memory subset. The TCR comes from a man aged 25 to 40 in good health. Source material: naive CD4+ T cells sorted from blood. The subset here: CD45RA+ positively selected.

In DNA, the CDR3 is TGCAGTGCTACCAGTAGGAATGAGCAGTTCTTC. Protein sequence: CSATSRNEQFF. The rearrangement uses TRBV20-1 and TRBJ2-1; no firm D call. Germline assignment: CDR1 DFQATT and CDR2 SNEGSKA (reference sequence). The CDR3 length is 11 residues. V shed 4 bases and J shed 7 bases, with 8 bases lying between them.